Listed here are 17 T cell receptor beta chains from one sample, sequenced in a study of shared clonotypes between healthy human individuals. Clones were read by immunoSEQ multiplex PCR, and TCRdb kept only the in-frame ones, dropping some. The repertoire holds 2 million to 2.5 million clones, with approximately 96% as singletons. Sample: naive CD4+ T cells sorted from blood. Regarding subset: CD45RA+ positively selected. Receptors originate from a man younger than 35 in good health.

The V call is TRBV6-5, the J call TRBJ1-6; possibly TRBD1 for D (5 bases). Germline values: CDR1 MNHEY, CDR2 SVGAGI. The CDR3 consists of 16 residues. The V end was cut by 2 bases, the J end by 7 bases, with 15 bases between. The CDR3 loop reads CASSYGDPGSNSPLHF. For the CDR3, the DNA is TGTGCCAGCAGTTACGGGGACCCGGGATCCAATTCACCCCTCCACTTT.

The chain is built from TRBV2 and TRBJ2-7; 9 bases map to TRBD2. The V gene end was trimmed by 2 bases and the J gene end by 7 bases; junction bases not matched to a gene: 12. Germline CDR1 SNHLY, CDR2 FYNNEI. The CDR3 runs to 16 residues. The CDR3 loop is CASSEMVIAGVGEQYF. The CDR3 nucleotides read TGTGCCAGCAGTGAAATGGTAATAGCGGGAGTCGGGGAGCAGTACTTC.

The V gene is TRBV4-3, the J gene TRBJ2-5; 8 bases map to TRBD1. Germline V gives CDR1 LGHNA, CDR2 YSLEER. The junction had 12 bases not matched to a gene; V was cut back by 3 bases and J by 3 bases. The length of the CDR3 is 17 residues. CDR3 protein: CASSQAGSGTGKETQYF. CDR3 bases: TGCGCCAGCAGCCAGGCGGGATCCGGGACAGGCAAAGAGACCCAGTACTTC.

This clone appeared a few times. This rearrangement joins TRBV27 to TRBJ2-7, with D perhaps TRBD2 (7 bases). The CDR3 has 14 amino acids. CDR1 is MNHEY, CDR2 SMNVEV, per germline (reference sequence). The V gene lost 5 bases and the J gene lost 3 bases, with 14 bases spanning the gap. The CDR3 DNA follows: TGTGCCAGCAGTCATCGGGGGGCGATCTACGAGCAGTACTTC. It yields the protein CASSHRGAIYEQYF.

The chain has TRBV6-1 and TRBJ2-5; D may be TRBD2 (5 bases). The CDR3 spans 15 residues. Trimming stripped 2 bases from V and 5 bases from J, with 15 bases between. Germline CDR1 MNHNS, CDR2 SASEGT. The CDR3 loop reads CASSEIGGSLETQYF. In nucleotides, the CDR3 is TGTGCCAGCAGTGAAATAGGAGGATCCTTGGAGACCCAGTACTTC.

As for this clone: At the DNA level, this CDR3 is encoded by other sequences in the same sample as well. The rearrangement uses TRBV9 and TRBJ2-3; D unresolved. This CDR3 spans 14 amino acids. V was shortened by 2 bases and J by 1 base, with 8 bases between the two germline ends. CDR1 is SGDLS and CDR2 is YYNGEE in the germline V gene. CDR3 loop: CASSVLSGTDTQYF. CDR3 in DNA: TGTGCCAGCAGCGTCCTTAGTGGCACAGATACGCAGTATTTT.

V gene TRBV7-2 combines with J gene TRBJ1-6; D is unclear. Trimming cost V 3 bases and J 7 bases, with 10 bases left between them. The CDR3 totals 14 residues. CDR1 and CDR2 from the germline V gene are SGHTA and FQGNSA. CDR3 sequence reads: CASSFVRPNSPLHF. The CDR3 DNA is TGTGCCAGCAGCTTTGTCAGACCCAATTCACCCCTCCACTTT. Complete variable domain (other parts from reference TRBV7-2 and TRBJ1-6): GAGVSQSPSNKVTEKGKDVELRCDPISGHTALYWYRQSLGQGLEFLIYFQGNSAPDKSGLPSDRFSAERTGGSVSTLTIQRTQQEDSAVYLCASSFVRPNSPLHFGNGTRLTVT.

This clone was counted only a few times. This chain connects TRBV5-1 to TRBJ2-7, with 10 bases identical to TRBD2. The germline V gene encodes CDR1 SGHRS and CDR2 YFSETQ. V dropped 3 bases and J dropped 4; count of bases not matched to a gene: 4. This CDR3 has 14 amino acids. In nucleotides, the CDR3 is TGCGCCAGCAGCTCGTCTAGCGGGGGTTACGAGCAGTACTTC. Its protein is CASSSSSGGYEQYF.

The chain is built from TRBV13 and TRBJ2-3; TRBD2 agrees at 8 bases. There are 20 residues in the CDR3. J was trimmed by 0 bases and V by 2 bases; bases with no gene match: 16. Germline V gives CDR1 PRHDT, CDR2 FYEKMQ (reference sequence). The CDR3 loop reads CASSLTGLLGRATSTDTQYF. CDR3 DNA sequence: TGTGCCAGCAGCTTAACCGGACTCCTCGGGAGGGCAACTAGCACAGATACGCAGTATTTT.

J is TRBJ2-1 and V is TRBV28; no clear D gene. The CDR3 runs 13 residues. V lost 4 bases and J 6 bases, leaving 10 bases between the germline ends. From germline, CDR1 is MDHEN and CDR2 SYDVKM. In nucleotides, the CDR3 is TGTGCCAGCAGTTCAACTAACCTCAATGAGCAGTTCTTC. Translating gives CASSSTNLNEQFF. The variable domain in full, completed from reference TRBV28 and TRBJ2-1, reads DVKVTQSSRYLVKRTGEKVFLECVQDMDHENMFWYRQDPGLGLRLIYFSYDVKMKEKGDIPEGYSVSREKKERFSLILESASTNQTSMYLCASSSTNLNEQFFGPGTRLTVL.

The V call is TRBV5-1, the J call TRBJ1-3, with D perhaps matching TRBD1 (5 bases). The germline gives CDR1 SGHRS, CDR2 YFSETQ. This CDR3 region has 15 residues. V dropped 3 bases and J dropped 0 bases, with 10 bases sitting between them. The CDR3 spells CASSWDARSGNTIYF. In DNA form, the CDR3 reads TGCGCCAGCAGCTGGGACGCCCGCTCTGGAAACACCATATATTTT. Together with reference TRBV5-1 and TRBJ1-3, the CDR3 gives the full variable domain: KAGVTQTPRYLIKTRGQQVTLSCSPISGHRSVSWYQQTPGQGLQFLFEYFSETQRNKGNFPGRFSGRQFSNSRSEMNVSTLELGDSALYLCASSWDARSGNTIYFGEGSWLTVV.

A word on this clone: Distinct nucleotide sequences in the sample also encode this CDR3. The V and J genes are TRBV5-6 and TRBJ2-7; 9 nucleotides agree with TRBD1. The germline V gene has CDR1 SGHDT and CDR2 YYEEEE. The CDR3 totals 14 residues. Unmatched junction bases numbered 1, after V lost 3 bases and J lost 0 bases. The CDR3 here is CASSWGQGSYEQYF. DNA for the CDR3: TGTGCCAGCAGCTGGGGACAGGGCTCCTACGAGCAGTACTTC.

V gene TRBV5-1 combines with J gene TRBJ2-7; 7 positions agree with TRBD2. V trimming: 3 bases; J trimming: 1 base; junction bases outside the gene matches: 4. CDR1 is SGHRS and CDR2 is YFSETQ in the germline V gene. The CDR3 sequence is 14 residues long. CDR3 residues: CASSSTAGSYEQYF. Written as DNA, the CDR3 is TGCGCCAGCAGCTCCACAGCGGGATCCTACGAGCAGTACTTC.

This rearrangement joins TRBV5-1 to TRBJ2-5; D is unclear. V was clipped by 4 bases and J by 5 bases, with 12 bases between them. Germline-derived CDR1 and CDR2 are SGHRS and YFSETQ. The CDR3 covers 13 residues. The DNA for the CDR3 is TGCGCCAGCAGCCCCGGGCCGATGGAGACCCAGTACTTC. Protein product: CASSPGPMETQYF.

This chain joins TRBV5-4 and TRBJ2-7; 13 positions agree with TRBD2. This CDR3 has 17 amino acids. Germline CDR1 reads SGHNT; CDR2 reads YYREEE (reference sequence). Trimming cost V 3 bases and J 4 bases; bases outside gene matches: 10. The CDR3 protein is CASSYIKLAGGSYEQYF. In nucleotides, the CDR3 is TGTGCCAGCAGCTATATCAAACTAGCGGGGGGGTCGTACGAGCAGTACTTC. The full variable domain, with the rest looked up from reference TRBV5-4 and TRBJ2-7, is ETGVTQSPTHLIKTRGQQVTLRCSSQSGHNTVSWYQQALGQGPQFIFQYYREEENGRGNFPPRFSGLQFPNYSSELNVNALELDDSALYLCASSYIKLAGGSYEQYFGPGTRLTVT.

The gene calls are TRBV11-2 and TRBJ1-1; D is unresolved. The germline gives CDR1 SGHAT, CDR2 FQNNGV. The CDR3 is made up of 16 amino acids. Trimming removed 0 bases from V and 2 bases from J, with 13 bases in between. CDR3: CASSLDGRGSNTEAFF. The CDR3 DNA follows: TGTGCCAGCAGCTTAGACGGCCGTGGCTCTAACACTGAAGCTTTCTTT.

This chain joins TRBV18 and TRBJ2-5; tentative D call: TRBD1 (5 bases). Trimming pared 5 bases from V and 2 bases from J, leaving 15 bases between. CDR3 size: 15 residues. Germline lookup yields CDR1 KGHSH and CDR2 LQKENI. As DNA, the CDR3 is TGTGCCAGCTCAAACTTTGCAGGGAAGCAAGAGACCCAGTACTTC. This codes for CASSNFAGKQETQYF.